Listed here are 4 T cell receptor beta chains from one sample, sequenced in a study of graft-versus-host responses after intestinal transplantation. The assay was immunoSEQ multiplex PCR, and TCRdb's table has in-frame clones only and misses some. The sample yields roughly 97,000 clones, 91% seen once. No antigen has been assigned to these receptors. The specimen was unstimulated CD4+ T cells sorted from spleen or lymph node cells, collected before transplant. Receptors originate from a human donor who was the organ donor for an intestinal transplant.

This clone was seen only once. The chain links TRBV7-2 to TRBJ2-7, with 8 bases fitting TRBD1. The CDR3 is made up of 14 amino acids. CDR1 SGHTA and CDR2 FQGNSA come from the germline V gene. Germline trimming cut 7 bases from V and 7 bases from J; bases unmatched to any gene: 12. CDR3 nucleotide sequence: TGTGCCAGCATCCAGAGGACAGGGTGGGGGGAGCAGTACTTC. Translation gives CASIQRTGWGEQYF.

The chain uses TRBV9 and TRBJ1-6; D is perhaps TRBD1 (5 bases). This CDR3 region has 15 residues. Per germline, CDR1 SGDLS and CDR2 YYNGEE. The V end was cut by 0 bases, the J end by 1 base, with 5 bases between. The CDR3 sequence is CASSVEGSYNSPLHF. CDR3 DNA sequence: TGTGCCAGCAGCGTAGAGGGGTCCTATAATTCACCCCTCCACTTT.

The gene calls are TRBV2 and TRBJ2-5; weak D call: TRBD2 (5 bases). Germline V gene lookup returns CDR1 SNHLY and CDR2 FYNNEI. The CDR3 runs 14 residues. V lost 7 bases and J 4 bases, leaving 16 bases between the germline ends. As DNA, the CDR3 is TGTGCCAGCACCGGGGTTGCTACGGCAGAGACCCAGTACTTC. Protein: CASTGVATAETQYF.

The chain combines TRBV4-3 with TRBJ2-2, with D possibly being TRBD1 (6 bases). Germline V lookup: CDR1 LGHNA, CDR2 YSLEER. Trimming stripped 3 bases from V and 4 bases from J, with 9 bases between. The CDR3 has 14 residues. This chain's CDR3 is CASSQGQATGELFF. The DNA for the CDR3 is TGCGCCAGCAGCCAGGGACAAGCCACCGGGGAGCTGTTTTTT.